This T cell receptor beta chain was profiled in a study of blood T cell repertoires in COVID-19. Overall study context: Material from acute and convalescent COVID-19 was sourced from the United States, Italy and Spain. PBMCs, B-cell-depleted T cells, or T cells provided the cDNA or gDNA that made up the material.

Methods used by the authors: From reference gene primer amplification, estimates of nucleated cell counts were derived. Clones were read by immunoSEQ multiplex PCR, and TCRdb kept only the in-frame ones, dropping some. That table gives V, J and clone size, and the DNA gave D and trimming. The sample holds about 250,000 clones; around 90% are singletons and the top ten take 2.1%. Patients of the Seattle cohort, enrolled during active infection, were followed longitudinally. This clonotype was sampled from a woman aged 55-69 years with COVID-19, enrolled during active disease. The specimen was peripheral blood.

The DNA of the CDR3 is TGTGCCAGTAAATTAGGGGGCAACACTGAAGCTTTCTTT. Its translation is CASKLGGNTEAFF. The chain has TRBV7-9 and TRBJ1-1; 7 nucleotides line up with TRBD1. Germline CDR1 SEHNR, CDR2 FQNEAQ (reference sequence). CDR3 length: 13 amino acids. The J segment lost 2 bases and the V segment lost 9 bases, leaving 6 bases of the junction unmatched. The full variable domain, rest sourced from reference TRBV7-9 and TRBJ1-1, is DTGVSQNPRHKITKRGQNVTFRCDPISEHNRLYWYRQTLGQGPEFLTYFQNEAQLEKSRLLSDRFSAERPKGSFSTLEIQRTEQGDSAMYLCASKLGGNTEAFFGQGTRLTVV.